Listed here is a single T cell receptor beta chain. This clone was observed once. Its antigen specificity is not known. The sample holds no much larger clone one base away, and base qualities are not on file. The source of the sample is a study of blood T cell repertoires in COVID-19 (dated by TCRdb to 2020 to 2022). Background for the entire study: Samples covering the acute and convalescent phases of COVID-19 were provided by collaborators in the United States, Italy and Spain. The prospective study material was composed of cDNA or gDNA derived from T cells, B-cell-depleted T cells, or PBMCs. Deeply sampled blood TCRbeta repertoires from subjects exposed to, actively infected with, or recovered from COVID-19 were included in the dataset. The repertoires were released in a freely available public database meant as a resource for research on the immune response to SARS-CoV-2. Samples came from the ongoing ImmuneRACE study (first 160 participants) plus 1,254 subjects from 6 global collaborators. Sample metadata almost always included a de-identified subject ID, COVID-19 status, age in years and sex. HLA class I and class II types, where available, came from metadata supplied by the sample provider rather than from assay-based typing. What the study reported, not specific to this receptor: The amount of clinical and demographic metadata varied by source and participant and was provided uncurated.

TCRbeta CDR3 regions were amplified from genomic DNA using the immunoSEQ Assay, a bias-controlled multiplex PCR. For the original study's pipeline: The number of nucleated cells in each sample was estimated by amplification of reference gene primers within the assay. To quantify the absolute abundance of each unique TCRbeta CDR3 rearrangement, sequence reads were collapsed and filtered. Productive Simpson clonality was computed per sample as the square root of Simpson's diversity index over productive rearrangements. TCRdb re-hosts the immuneACCESS table, in-frame sequences only. Its copies lack some clones; in the studies checked, an unresolved V gene accounts for under half of them, and the cause for the rest is not known. For V, J and clone size, that table is used; D and trimming come from the DNA. This sample has about 150,000 clones in its table, and about 73% of those were observed once. 1.5% to 2% of the sample lies in the top ten.

Each collaborating institution followed its own protocols to collect whole blood in K2EDTA tubes. Collaborator samples were shipped for TCRbeta analysis as frozen whole blood, isolated PBMCs, or DNA extracted from either sample type. From a lookup of the germline V gene, CDR1 and CDR2 are KGHSH and LQKENI. Its CDR3 holds 16 amino acids, cysteine through phenylalanine. Of the read, only the CDR3 DNA is kept; its 48 bases are in frame from base 1. V is cut back by 0 bases and J by 8 bases, with 11 bases in the junction unmatched. Rearrangement joined TRBV18 to TRBJ2-3, and TRBD1 aligns with 7 junction nucleotides. The material sequenced was peripheral blood. The origin of this receptor is an elderly man with acute or convalescent COVID-19. This receptor has the CDR3 CASSPPGTALPGTQYF. The DNA reads TGTGCCAGCTCACCACCCGGGACAGCGCTCCCAGGTACGCAGTATTTT. With the rest looked up from the reference TRBV18 and TRBJ2-3 genes rather than sequenced, the full variable domain is NAGVMQNPRHLVRRRGQEARLRCSPMKGHSHVYWYRQLPEEGLKFMVYLQKENIIDESGMPKERFSAEFPKEGPSILRIQQVVRGDSAAYFCASSPPGTALPGTQYFGPGTRLTVL.